Each of the 12 T cell receptor beta chains below was sequenced from the same sample in a study of T cell repertoires in cytomegalovirus infection. TCRdb reanalysed the reads using MiXCR and keeps one entry per CDR3 protein. The data contain a few hundred thousand distinct CDR3 sequences, about a sixth of them singletons. The sample comprised PBMCs. The receptors originated from a human donor in good health (CMV status not recorded). Some clones in this sample may be carry-over from other donors' samples.

The V call is TRBV2, the J call TRBJ2-7, with D perhaps TRBD2 (6 bases). The CDR3 loop spans 14 amino acids. From germline, CDR1 is SNHLY and CDR2 FYNNEI. V was pared by 3 bases and J by 3 bases, with 12 bases between. CDR3 nucleotide sequence: TGTGCCAGCAGTGAGGGGACGGGGGACTACGAGCAGTACTTC. Its translation: CASSEGTGDYEQYF.

This clonotype was counted at least ten times. V usage is TRBV12-3 or TRBV12-4 and J usage is TRBJ1-6; D perhaps matches TRBD1 (6 bases). V dropped 5 bases and J dropped 10 bases, with 9 bases sitting between them. This CDR3 is built from 12 residues. The CDR3 DNA sequence: TGTGCCAGCAGTACAGGGTTGTCACCCCTCCACTTT. As protein: CASSTGLSPLHF.

This chain joins TRBV5-1 and TRBJ1-1; TRBD1 matches 12 bases. Losses at the gene ends were 0 bases for V and 6 bases for J; bases not matched to a gene: 6. Looked up from germline, CDR1 is SGHRS and CDR2 is YFSETQ. The CDR3 loop spans 16 amino acids. The chain's CDR3 is CASSLVGTGGAAEAFF. CDR3 coding DNA: TGCGCCAGCAGCTTGGTAGGGACAGGGGGCGCAGCTGAAGCTTTCTTT.

The gene calls are TRBV6-4 and TRBJ1-1, with D perhaps matching TRBD1 (5 bases). Trimming left V 5 bases short and J 0 bases short, with 10 bases between. CDR1 is MRHNA, CDR2 SNTAGT, per germline. The CDR3 is 14 residues long. DNA for the CDR3: TGTGCCAGCAGTCGGGACCGACTGAACACTGAAGCTTTCTTT. Encoded protein: CASSRDRLNTEAFF.

This clonotype has a count of ten or more. This chain joins TRBV11-1 and TRBJ1-1; the match to TRBD1 covers 9 bases. CDR1 is SGHAT and CDR2 is FQDESV in the germline V gene (reference sequence). The J segment lost 0 bases and the V segment lost 5 bases, leaving 4 bases of the junction unmatched. The CDR3 spans 15 residues. The CDR3 DNA is TGTGCCAGCAGCCGCGGGACAGGGTTGAACACTGAAGCTTTCTTT. It codes for CASSRGTGLNTEAFF.

This chain uses TRBV6-6 with TRBJ1-3; D gene uncertain. CDR1 MNHNY and CDR2 SVGAGI come from the germline V gene (reference sequence). CDR3 size: 14 residues. V lost 5 bases and J 0 bases, leaving 8 bases between the germline ends. The CDR3 sequence: CASSLNGSGNTIYF. For the CDR3, the DNA is TGTGCCAGCAGTCTGAACGGCTCTGGAAACACCATATATTTT.

This clonotype has a count of ten or more. The chain links TRBV7-2 to TRBJ2-7; 9 bases align to TRBD2. The length of the CDR3 is 15 residues. Germline CDR1 is SGHTA and CDR2 is FQGNSA. The junction had 8 bases not matched to a gene; V was cut back by 4 bases and J by 4 bases. CDR3 DNA sequence: TGTGCCAGCAGCTACGTAGCGGGGGAGAAATACGAGCAGTACTTC. Translating gives CASSYVAGEKYEQYF.

The J gene is TRBJ2-3, the V gene TRBV27; no definite D call. V dropped 5 bases and J dropped 4 bases, with 16 bases sitting between them. CDR3 length equals 15 residues. Looked up from germline, CDR1 is MNHEY and CDR2 is SMNVEV (reference sequence). The CDR3, as DNA: TGTGCCAGCAGTCCGGGTTTGTGGAGCGCAGATACGCAGTATTTT. This sequence encodes CASSPGLWSADTQYF.

This clonotype was seen repeatedly, ten times or more. The chain links TRBV7-2 to TRBJ2-1; D might be TRBD1 or TRBD2, each matching 5 bases. The CDR3 spans 15 residues. Trimming removed 2 bases at V and 0 bases at J, with 8 bases between. The germline CDR1 and CDR2 sequences are SGHTA and FQGNSA. The chain's CDR3 is CASSLSGGSYNEQFF. Written as DNA, the CDR3 is TGTGCCAGCAGCTTATCTGGGGGCTCCTACAATGAGCAGTTCTTC.

The chain joins TRBV27 to TRBJ2-5, with D tentatively TRBD2 (6 bases). The V and J ends lost 3 bases and 2 bases respectively, with 19 bases between them. The germline V gene has CDR1 MNHEY and CDR2 SMNVEV (reference sequence). CDR3 length equals 17 residues. The CDR3 protein is CASSLEGRPSHQETQYF. The CDR3 DNA follows: TGTGCCAGCAGTTTGGAGGGTAGACCGTCCCATCAAGAGACCCAGTACTTC.

CDR3 coding DNA: TGTGCCAGCAGCAGACCAGGGTTCGGAGATACGCAGTATTTT. It encodes CASSRPGFGDTQYF. The chain has TRBV5-6 and TRBJ2-3, with D perhaps matching TRBD1 (5 bases). CDR1 is SGHDT and CDR2 is YYEEEE in the germline V gene. V dropped 4 bases and J dropped 5 bases, with 14 bases sitting between them. The CDR3 extends over 14 amino acids.

V and J are TRBV20-1 and TRBJ2-1; 8 bases match TRBD1. The V and J ends lost 1 base and 4 bases, in that order; junction bases with no gene match: 6. The length of the CDR3 is 15 residues. CDR1 and CDR2 (germline): DFQATT, SNEGSKA (reference sequence). The CDR3 protein is CSARVPGQAYNEQFF. As DNA, the CDR3 is TGCAGTGCTAGAGTCCCGGGACAGGCTTACAATGAGCAGTTCTTC.